The rows below give T cell receptor beta chains drawn from one sample of a study of cytomegalovirus exposure and HLA in healthy donors. Using immunoSEQ multiplex PCR, the repertoire was profiled, and TCRdb retains in-frame clones only, with some absent. The sample holds 130,000 or so clones, about 74% seen once. Sequenced sample: PBMCs. These receptors all come from a man in his late teens or twenties in good health and CMV-seropositive. Each CDR3 is given with its conserved first and last residue. A D gene is named only where the DNA matches it firmly. Clone size, where shown, is once, few, many, or a class for clones that have expanded.

once	TRBV30	TRBJ2-1	TRBD2	CAWSRLAGSNEQFF	TGTGCCTGGAGCCGACTAGCGGGATCCAATGAGCAGTTCTTC
NA	TRBV7-2	TRBJ2-7	TRBD1	CASSSGTGTRLTYEQYF	TGTGCCAGCAGCTCCGGGACAGGGACCCGCCTTACCTACGAGCAGTACTTC
few	TRBV9	TRBJ1-2	TRBD1	CASSVGTGGYGYTF	TGTGCCAGCAGCGTAGGGACAGGGGGTTATGGCTACACCTTC
NA	TRBV28	TRBJ2-5	NA	CASRTGPGGWDETQYF	TGTGCCAGCAGAACCGGTCCAGGGGGGTGGGATGAGACCCAGTACTTC
NA	TRBV6-5	TRBJ2-1	NA	CASSSMPGTGIKEQFF	TGTGCCAGCAGTTCTATGCCCGGTACAGGGATCAAGGAGCAGTTCTTC
NA	TRBV7-7	TRBJ1-4	TRBD1	CASSATGLGEKLFF	TGTGCTAGCAGCGCGACAGGGCTTGGTGAAAAACTGTTTTTT
NA	TRBV7-9	TRBJ1-4	NA	CASSPGHRASATNEKLFF	TGTGCCAGCAGCCCTGGCCACAGGGCCTCTGCAACTAATGAAAAACTGTTTTTT
NA	TRBV5-4	TRBJ2-2	NA	CASSLNPGQNTGELFF	TGTGCCAGCAGCCTAAATCCGGGACAGAACACCGGGGAGCTGTTTTTT
few	TRBV27	TRBJ2-7	TRBD1	CASKQGAFEQYF	TGTGCCAGCAAACAGGGGGCATTCGAGCAGTACTTC
NA	TRBV5-1	TRBJ1-6	NA	CASSLEALPGNSPLHF	TGCGCCAGCAGCTTGGAGGCTTTACCGGGGAATTCACCCCTCCACTTT
NA	TRBV19	TRBJ1-2	NA	CASSMSFYGYTF	TGTGCCAGTAGTATGTCCTTCTATGGCTACACCTTC
few	TRBV18	TRBJ1-5	TRBD1	CASSPSTGGNNQPQHF	TGTGCCAGCTCACCCTCGACAGGGGGCAACAATCAGCCCCAGCATTTT
few	TRBV28	TRBJ2-1	TRBD2	CASSFGLDDNEQFF	TGTGCCAGCAGTTTTGGACTAGATGACAATGAGCAGTTCTTC
NA	TRBV29-1	TRBJ2-1	TRBD2	CSGSTSGTGNEQFF	TGCAGCGGGTCGACTAGCGGGACAGGTAATGAGCAGTTCTTC
NA	TRBV6-1	TRBJ2-6	TRBD1	CASSATGGTSGANVLTF	TGTGCCAGCAGTGCCACAGGGGGCACCTCTGGGGCCAACGTCCTGACTTTC
NA	TRBV29-1	TRBJ1-6	NA	CSVSWGGATNSPLHF	TGCAGCGTCTCGTGGGGGGGGGCGACGAATTCACCCCTCCACTTT
NA	TRBV19	TRBJ1-5	NA	CASSIGARSKNQPQHF	TGTGCCAGTAGTATAGGGGCCCGCTCGAAAAATCAGCCCCAGCATTTT
once	TRBV4-2	TRBJ1-2	NA	CASSQGAGRGYTF	TGTGCCAGCAGCCAAGGCGCAGGCCGTGGCTACACCTTC
NA	TRBV13	TRBJ1-6	TRBD1	CASRPDRLPNSPLHF	TGTGCCAGCAGACCGGACAGGCTCCCTAATTCACCCCTCCACTTT
NA	TRBV13	TRBJ2-3	TRBD2	CASIYSGGVSTQYF	TGTGCCAGCATTTACTCGGGAGGGGTTAGTACGCAGTATTTT
few	TRBV5-1	TRBJ1-2	NA	CASSLLGAQGDYGYTF	TGCGCCAGCAGCTTGTTGGGGGCCCAGGGAGACTATGGCTACACCTTC
few	TRBV2	TRBJ2-1	NA	CASSLNRDNEQFF	TGTGCCAGCAGTTTGAACAGGGACAATGAGCAGTTCTTC
NA	TRBV7-9	TRBJ1-2	NA	CASSYGSGYTF	TGTGCCAGCAGCTACGGGAGTGGCTACACCTTC
NA	TRBV7-9	TRBJ2-5	TRBD2	CASYAGAETQYF	TGTGCCAGCTACGCGGGAGCGGAGACCCAGTACTTC
NA	TRBV1	TRBJ2-1	NA	CTSSLGLSGRASGEQFF	TGCACCAGCAGCCTTGGACTCAGCGGGAGGGCCTCGGGAGAGCAGTTCTTC
few	TRBV5-4	TRBJ2-1	NA	CASSWDSASSYNEQFF	TGTGCCAGCAGCTGGGACTCCGCGAGCTCCTACAATGAGCAGTTCTTC
NA	TRBV10-3	TRBJ2-2	NA	CAISEALGANTGELFF	TGTGCCATCAGTGAGGCTCTAGGGGCGAACACCGGGGAGCTGTTTTTT
NA	TRBV5-6	TRBJ2-7	TRBD2	CAGSLDGEGQYF	TGTGCCGGCAGCTTGGACGGGGAGGGGCAGTACTTC